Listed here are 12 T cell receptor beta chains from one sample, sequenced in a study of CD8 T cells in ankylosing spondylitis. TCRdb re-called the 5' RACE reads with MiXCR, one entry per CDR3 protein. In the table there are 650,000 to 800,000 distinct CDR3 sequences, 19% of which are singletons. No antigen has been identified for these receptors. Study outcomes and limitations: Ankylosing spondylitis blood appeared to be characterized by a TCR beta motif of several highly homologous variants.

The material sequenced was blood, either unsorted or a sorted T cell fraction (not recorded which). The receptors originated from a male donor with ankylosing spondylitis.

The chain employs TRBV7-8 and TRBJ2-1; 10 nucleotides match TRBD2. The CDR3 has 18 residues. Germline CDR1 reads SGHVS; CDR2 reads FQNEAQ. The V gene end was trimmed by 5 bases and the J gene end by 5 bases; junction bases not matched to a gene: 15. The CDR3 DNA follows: TGTGCCAGCAGCCCCCGTGCTAGCGGGAGTTTCGGGGACAATGAGCAGTTCTTC. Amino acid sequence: CASSPRASGSFGDNEQFF.

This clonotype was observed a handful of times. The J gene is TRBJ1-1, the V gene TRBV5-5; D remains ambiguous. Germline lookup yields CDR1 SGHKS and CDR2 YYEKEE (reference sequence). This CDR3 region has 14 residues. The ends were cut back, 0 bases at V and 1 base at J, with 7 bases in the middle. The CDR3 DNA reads TGTGCCAGCAGCTTGGTGATCACGAACACTGAAGCTTTCTTT. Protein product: CASSLVITNTEAFF.

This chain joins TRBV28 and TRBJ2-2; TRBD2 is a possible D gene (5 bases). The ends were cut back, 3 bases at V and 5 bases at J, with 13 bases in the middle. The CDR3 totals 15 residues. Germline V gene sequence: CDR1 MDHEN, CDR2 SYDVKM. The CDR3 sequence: CASSFWTGSTGELFF. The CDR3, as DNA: TGTGCCAGCAGTTTTTGGACGGGATCGACCGGGGAGCTGTTTTTT.

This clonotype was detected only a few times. CDR3 sequence reads: CASGLPASYEQYF. The CDR3 region has the DNA TGTGCCAGCGGGCTGCCGGCTTCCTACGAGCAGTACTTC. The chain combines TRBV12-3 or TRBV12-4 with TRBJ2-7, with D hard to call. The CDR3 is made up of 13 amino acids. V was cut by 8 bases and J by 1 base, with 12 bases left in between.

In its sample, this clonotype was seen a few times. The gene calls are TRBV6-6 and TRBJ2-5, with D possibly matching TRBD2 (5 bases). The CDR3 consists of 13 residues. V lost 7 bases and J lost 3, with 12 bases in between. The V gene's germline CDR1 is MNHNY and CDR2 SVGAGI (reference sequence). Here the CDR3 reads CASKAIGKETQYF. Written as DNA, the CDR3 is TGTGCCAGCAAGGCGATCGGGAAAGAGACCCAGTACTTC.

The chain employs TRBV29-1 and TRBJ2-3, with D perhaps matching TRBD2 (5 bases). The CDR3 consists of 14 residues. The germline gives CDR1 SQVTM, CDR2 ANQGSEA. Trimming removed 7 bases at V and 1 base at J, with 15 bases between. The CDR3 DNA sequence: TGCAGCGGCGGGCCCGCTGGGGGCACAGATACGCAGTATTTT. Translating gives CSGGPAGGTDTQYF.

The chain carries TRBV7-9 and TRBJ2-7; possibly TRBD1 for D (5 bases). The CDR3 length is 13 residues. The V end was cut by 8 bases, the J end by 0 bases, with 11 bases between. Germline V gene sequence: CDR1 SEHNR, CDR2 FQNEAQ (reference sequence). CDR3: CASSGIPSYEQYF. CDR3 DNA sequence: TGTGCCAGCTCAGGGATACCCTCCTACGAGCAGTACTTC.

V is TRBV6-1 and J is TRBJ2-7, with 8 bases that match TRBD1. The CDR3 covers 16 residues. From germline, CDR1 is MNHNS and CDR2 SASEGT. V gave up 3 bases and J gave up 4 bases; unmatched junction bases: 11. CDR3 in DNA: TGTGCCAGCAGTGACTTACTAGGGACAGGAGAGTACGAGCAGTACTTC. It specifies CASSDLLGTGEYEQYF.

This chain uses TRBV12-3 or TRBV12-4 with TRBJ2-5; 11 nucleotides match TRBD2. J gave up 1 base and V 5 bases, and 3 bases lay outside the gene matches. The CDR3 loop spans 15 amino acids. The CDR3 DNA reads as TGTGCCAGCAGTGGGACTAGCGGACTCCAAGAGACCCAGTACTTC. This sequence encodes CASSGTSGLQETQYF.

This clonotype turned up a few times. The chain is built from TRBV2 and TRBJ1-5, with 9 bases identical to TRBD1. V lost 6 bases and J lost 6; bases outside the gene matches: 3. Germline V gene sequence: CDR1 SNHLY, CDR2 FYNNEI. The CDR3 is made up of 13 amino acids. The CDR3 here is CASRDRGSQPQHF. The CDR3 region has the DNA TGTGCCAGCAGGGACAGGGGATCTCAGCCCCAGCATTTT.

The CDR3 sequence: CASSSQGTGSYEQYF. CDR3 nucleotide sequence: TGTGCCAGCAGCTCCCAGGGGACGGGTTCCTACGAGCAGTACTTC. The rearrangement joins TRBV7-9 to TRBJ2-7, with a weak D call TRBD1 (6 bases). Looked up from germline, CDR1 is SEHNR and CDR2 is FQNEAQ (reference sequence). The ends were cut back, 4 bases at V and 1 base at J, with 14 bases in the middle. This CDR3 is built from 15 residues.

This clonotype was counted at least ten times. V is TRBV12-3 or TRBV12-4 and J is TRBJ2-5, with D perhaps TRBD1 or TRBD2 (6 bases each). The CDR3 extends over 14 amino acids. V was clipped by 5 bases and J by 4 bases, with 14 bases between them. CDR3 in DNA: TGTGCCAGCAGTCAGCCCTGGGGGGCAGAGACCCAGTACTTC. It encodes CASSQPWGAETQYF.